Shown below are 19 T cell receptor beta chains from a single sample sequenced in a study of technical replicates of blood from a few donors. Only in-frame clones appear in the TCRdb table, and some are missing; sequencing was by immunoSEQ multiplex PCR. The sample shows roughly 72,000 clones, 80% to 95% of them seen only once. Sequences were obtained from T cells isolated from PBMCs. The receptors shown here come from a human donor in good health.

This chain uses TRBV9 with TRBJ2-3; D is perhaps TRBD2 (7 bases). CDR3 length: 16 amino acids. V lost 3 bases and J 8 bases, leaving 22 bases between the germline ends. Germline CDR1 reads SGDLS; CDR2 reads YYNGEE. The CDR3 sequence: CASSGWGRESSPTQYF. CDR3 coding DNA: TGTGCCAGCAGCGGTTGGGGGCGGGAGTCCTCCCCTACGCAGTATTTT.

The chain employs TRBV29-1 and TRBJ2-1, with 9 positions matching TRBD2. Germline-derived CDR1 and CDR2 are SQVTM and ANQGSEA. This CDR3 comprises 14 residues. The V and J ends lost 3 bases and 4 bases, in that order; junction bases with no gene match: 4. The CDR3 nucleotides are TGCAGCGTTGATAGGCTAGCGGGGTACAATGAGCAGTTCTTC. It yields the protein CSVDRLAGYNEQFF.

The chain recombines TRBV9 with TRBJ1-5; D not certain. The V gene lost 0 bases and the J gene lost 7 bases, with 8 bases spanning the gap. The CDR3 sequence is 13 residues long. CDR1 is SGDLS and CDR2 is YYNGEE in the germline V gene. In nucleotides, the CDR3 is TGTGCCAGCAGCGTAGGAGGTGGCCAGCCCCAGCATTTT. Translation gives CASSVGGGQPQHF.

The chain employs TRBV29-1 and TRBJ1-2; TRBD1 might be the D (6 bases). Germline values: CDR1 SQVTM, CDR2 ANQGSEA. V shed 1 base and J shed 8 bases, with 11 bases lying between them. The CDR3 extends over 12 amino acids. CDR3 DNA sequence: TGCAGCGTTGAAGCACAGGGTTGGGGCTACACCTTC. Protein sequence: CSVEAQGWGYTF.

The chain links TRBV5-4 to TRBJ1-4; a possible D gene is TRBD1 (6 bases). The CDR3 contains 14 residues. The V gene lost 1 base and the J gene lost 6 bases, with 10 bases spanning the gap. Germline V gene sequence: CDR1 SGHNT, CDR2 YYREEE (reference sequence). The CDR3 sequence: CASSLYRADEKLFF. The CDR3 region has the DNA TGTGCCAGCAGCTTGTACAGGGCCGATGAAAAACTGTTTTTT.

The CDR3 DNA sequence: TGTGCCAGCTCACCACAGGGGGCAGGAACTGAAGCTTTCTTT. Its translation: CASSPQGAGTEAFF. The gene calls are TRBV18 and TRBJ1-1, with 7 positions matching TRBD1. CDR3 length: 14 amino acids. CDR1 and CDR2 from the germline V gene are KGHSH and LQKENI. Trimming took 1 base from V and 5 from J; bases not matched to a gene: 4.

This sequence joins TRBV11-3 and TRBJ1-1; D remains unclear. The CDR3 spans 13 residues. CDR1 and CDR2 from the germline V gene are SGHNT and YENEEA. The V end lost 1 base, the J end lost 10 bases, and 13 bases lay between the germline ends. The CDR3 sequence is CASSLGTANPAFF. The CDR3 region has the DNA TGTGCCAGCAGCTTAGGCACCGCTAATCCAGCTTTCTTT.

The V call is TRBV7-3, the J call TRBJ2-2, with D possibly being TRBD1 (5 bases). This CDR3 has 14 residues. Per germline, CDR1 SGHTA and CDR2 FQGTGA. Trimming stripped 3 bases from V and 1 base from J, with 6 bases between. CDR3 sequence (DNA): TGTGCCAGCAGCTTCGGACAGAACACCGGGGAGCTGTTTTTT. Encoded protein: CASSFGQNTGELFF.

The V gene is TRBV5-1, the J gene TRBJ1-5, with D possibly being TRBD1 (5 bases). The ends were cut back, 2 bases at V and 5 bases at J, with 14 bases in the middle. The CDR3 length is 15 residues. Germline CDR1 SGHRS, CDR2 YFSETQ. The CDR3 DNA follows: TGCGCCAGCAGCTTAGACAGCTATATTGATCAGCCCCAGCATTTT. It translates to CASSLDSYIDQPQHF.

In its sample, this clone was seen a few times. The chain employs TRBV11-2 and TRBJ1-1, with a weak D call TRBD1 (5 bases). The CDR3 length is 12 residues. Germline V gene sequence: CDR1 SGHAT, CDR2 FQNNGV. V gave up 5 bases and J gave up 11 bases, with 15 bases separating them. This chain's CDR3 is CASSPRDFLAFF. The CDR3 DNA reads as TGTGCCAGCAGCCCACGGGACTTTTTGGCTTTCTTT.

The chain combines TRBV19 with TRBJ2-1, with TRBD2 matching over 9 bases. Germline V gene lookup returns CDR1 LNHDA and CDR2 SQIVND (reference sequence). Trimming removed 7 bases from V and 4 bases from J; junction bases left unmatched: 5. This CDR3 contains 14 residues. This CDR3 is CASKLAGLYNEQFF. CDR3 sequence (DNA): TGTGCCAGTAAACTAGCGGGTTTATACAATGAGCAGTTCTTC.

CDR3 sequence reads: CASRLSLVAGNTIYF. For the CDR3, the DNA is TGTGCCAGCAGATTAAGTCTCGTAGCTGGAAACACCATATATTTT. The V call is TRBV6-5, the J call TRBJ1-3; no clear D gene. V was pared by 6 bases and J by 2 bases, with 14 bases between. The CDR3 length is 15 residues. Germline V CDR1 and CDR2: MNHEY, SVGAGI.

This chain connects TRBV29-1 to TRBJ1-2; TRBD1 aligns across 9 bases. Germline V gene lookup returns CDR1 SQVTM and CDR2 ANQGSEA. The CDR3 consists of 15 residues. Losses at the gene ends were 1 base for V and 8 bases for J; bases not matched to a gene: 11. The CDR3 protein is CSVEVPTGGGYGYTF. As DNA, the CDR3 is TGCAGCGTTGAAGTCCCTACAGGGGGCGGTTACGGCTACACCTTC. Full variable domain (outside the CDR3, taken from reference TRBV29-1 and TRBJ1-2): SAVISQKPSRDICQRGTSLTIQCQVDSQVTMMFWYRQQPGQSLTLIATANQGSEATYESGFVIDKFPISRPNLTFSTLTVSNMSPEDSSIYLCSVEVPTGGGYGYTFGSGTRLTVV.

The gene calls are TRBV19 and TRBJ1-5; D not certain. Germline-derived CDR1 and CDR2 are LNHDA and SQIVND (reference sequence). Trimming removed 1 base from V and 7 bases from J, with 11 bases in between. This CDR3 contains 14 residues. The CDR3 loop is CASSIADLLQPQHF. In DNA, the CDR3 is TGTGCCAGTAGTATAGCAGATCTGCTGCAGCCCCAGCATTTT.

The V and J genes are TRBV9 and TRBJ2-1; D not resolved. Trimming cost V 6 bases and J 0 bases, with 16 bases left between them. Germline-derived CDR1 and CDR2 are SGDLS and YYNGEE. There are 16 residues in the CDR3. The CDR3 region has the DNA TGTGCCAGCACTTATGAAGGAGAGAGCTCCTACAATGAGCAGTTCTTC. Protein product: CASTYEGESSYNEQFF.

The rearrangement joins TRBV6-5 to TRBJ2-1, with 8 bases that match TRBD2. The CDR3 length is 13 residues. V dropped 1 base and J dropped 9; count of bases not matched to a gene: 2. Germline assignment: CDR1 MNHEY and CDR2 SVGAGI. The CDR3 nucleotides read TGTGCCAGCAGTTACTTAGGACTAGCTGAGCAGTTCTTC. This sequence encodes CASSYLGLAEQFF.

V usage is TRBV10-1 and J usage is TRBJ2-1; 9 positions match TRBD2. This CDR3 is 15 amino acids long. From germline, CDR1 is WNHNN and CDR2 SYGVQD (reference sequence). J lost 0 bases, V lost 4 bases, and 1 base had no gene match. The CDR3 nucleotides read TGCGCCAGCAGTGCAGCGGGAGGCTCCTACAATGAGCAGTTCTTC. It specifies CASSAAGGSYNEQFF.

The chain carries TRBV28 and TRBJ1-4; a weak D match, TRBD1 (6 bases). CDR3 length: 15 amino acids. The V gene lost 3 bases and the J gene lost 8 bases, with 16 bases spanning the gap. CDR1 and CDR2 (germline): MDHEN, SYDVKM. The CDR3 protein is CASSLTLRGGEKLFF. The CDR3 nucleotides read TGTGCCAGCAGTTTGACGCTCAGGGGAGGGGAAAAACTGTTTTTT.

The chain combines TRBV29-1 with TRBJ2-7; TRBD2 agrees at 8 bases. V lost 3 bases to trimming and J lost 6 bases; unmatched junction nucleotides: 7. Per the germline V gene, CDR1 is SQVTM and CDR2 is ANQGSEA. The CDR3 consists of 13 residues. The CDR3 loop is CSVENGREVEQYF. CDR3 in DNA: TGCAGCGTTGAGAACGGGAGGGAGGTCGAGCAGTACTTC.